Included here is one TCR beta chain sequence, with context. No antigen is known for it. Per-base quality was not reported, and no clone a single base away is much larger than it. Its CDR3 holds 17 amino acids, cysteine through phenylalanine. Only the CDR3 DNA stays, 51 bases, in frame from base 1. For CDR1 and CDR2, the germline V gene (reference sequence) lists SEHNR and FQNEAQ. Compared with germline, V lacks 5 bases and J lacks 0 bases; bases without a gene match: 8. Amplification of TCR beta CDR3 regions was carried out from RNA transcripts. The first round of RT-PCR for the TCR CDR3 was performed with the HTBI primer set and the Qiagen OneStep RT-PCR kit. Libraries were constructed in a second round of multiplex PCR, after which size selection and purification were carried out. The libraries were sequenced on an Illumina HiSeq2000 using paired-end 100 bp reads. The published analysis was carried out like this. Raw data were processed with SOAPnuke, discarding reads with adapters, uncalled bases, mean Phred below 15, or no exact constant-primer or identifier match. COPE v1.2.5 was used to merge the high-quality paired reads, and each unique nucleotide sequence was defined as a clonotype. MiTCR v1.1 was used to align clonotypes to the IMGT TRBV, TRBD and TRBJ reference segments. Analysis was restricted to V-J combinations with a frequency above 0.0001, which covered 99% to 99.2% of repertoires. The TCS score was defined as F50 (clonal expansion) divided by E x V (chaos), with BLOSUM62-based TCRdist calculated between CDR3 peptides within each V-J. Welch's t-statistics and random forest reduced around 520 V-J features to 13, which were used in a naive Bayes classifier (R e1071). TCRdb reprocessing: public reads trimmed at Q25 with fastp, clones called with MiXCR, in-frame beta chains kept. Entries are consolidated by CDR3 protein sequence, retaining the most common genes and DNA. The V and J calls, along with clone size, are taken from TCRdb and not from the paper's own processing. A total of fewer than 500,000 distinct CDR3 sequences appear in this sample, about 15% of them only once. The top ten constitute around 14% of the sample.

Moderately to severely active disease, a Clinical Activity Score of at least 3, a NOSPECS grade of at least 4, and a duration under 3 months were present in ophthalmopathy patients. The study excluded patients with uncontrolled infections, other autoimmune diseases, pregnancy or lactation. Diagnoses were established on the basis of clinical symptoms, serum thyroxine and TRAb, thyroid ultrasound, and orbital computed tomography. PBMCs were isolated from about 9.1 ml of fresh peripheral blood by Ficoll-Paque density gradient centrifugation. Total RNA was extracted with Trizol reagent, and quality was checked on an Agilent 2100 Bioanalyzer. These data belong to a study of T cells in Graves' hyperthyroidism and ophthalmopathy (dated by TCRdb to the late 2010s). General notes on the study: Peripheral blood was collected at initial diagnosis, before any treatment. A discovery cohort of roughly 100 patients, approximately 45 with Graves' ophthalmopathy and 55 to 60 with stable Graves' hyperthyroidism, was used to find distinguishing TCR V-J signatures. Prospective prediction of ophthalmopathy was tested in an independent validation cohort consisting of 18 to 20 hyperthyroidism patients and approximately 16 patients who later progressed to ophthalmopathy. The roughly 90 discovery patients were divided at random into training and test sets in a 7:3 ratio. In addition, the study compared T-cell repertoires in thyroid tissue and in blood from five or six Graves' hyperthyroidism patients. After sampling, hyperthyroidism patients received methimazole starting at 30 mg daily, and ophthalmopathy patients received high-dose intravenous methylprednisolone. TCR Vbeta CDR3 sequencing of 135 peripheral blood samples (around 45 ophthalmopathy, 70 to 85 hyperthyroidism and approximately 17 progressor patients) is reported in the paper. What the work shows at the level of the full study, not this receptor alone: Ophthalmopathy was separated from stable hyperthyroidism by a 13 V-J signature model, with over 85% sensitivity and roughly 81% specificity obtained in cross-validation and 80%/75% obtained in testing. No statistical method was used to fix the sample size in advance, and group allocation was not hidden from the investigators. Blood samples also contained most of the expanded thyroid clonotypes (frequency above 0.001), which suggests that blood repertoires may reflect thyroid immune responses. In validation, progression to ophthalmopathy was predicted by the model with 70.59% sensitivity and roughly 72% specificity, a median of roughly six months before onset.

This receptor was obtained from a man younger than 30 with Graves' ophthalmopathy. Here the chain combines TRBV7-9 and TRBJ2-1; TRBD1 lines up with 9 middle nucleotides. The material sequenced was blood. The CDR3 protein: CASSVTGTGSSYNEQFF. The sequenced DNA is TGTGCCAGCAGCGTTACCGGGACAGGGAGCTCCTACAATGAGCAGTTCTTC. Reference TRBV7-9 and TRBJ2-1 genes cover what lies past the CDR3, so the full variable domain is DTGVSQNPRHKITKRGQNVTFRCDPISEHNRLYWYRQTLGQGPEFLTYFQNEAQLEKSRLLSDRFSAERPKGSFSTLEIQRTEQGDSAMYLCASSVTGTGSSYNEQFFGPGTRLTVL.